This T cell receptor beta chain originates from a study of blood T cell repertoires in COVID-19 (dated by TCRdb to 2018 to 2020). Study-wide context: Samples from collaborators originated in the United States, Italy and Spain and spanned both the acute and convalescent phases of COVID-19. Nearly every sample came with metadata listing a de-identified subject ID, COVID-19 status, age in years and sex. The samples were drawn from two sources: the first 160 participants of the ongoing ImmuneRACE study, and over 950 subjects contributed by 6 global collaborators. The dataset comprised deeply sampled blood TCRbeta repertoires from subjects exposed to, actively infected with, or recovered from COVID-19. The prospective study material was composed of cDNA or gDNA derived from T cells, B-cell-depleted T cells, or PBMCs. The repertoires were made available in a free public database intended to serve as a resource for research on the immune response to SARS-CoV-2. Where available, HLA class I and class II types were obtained from metadata supplied by the sample provider rather than from assay-based typing. Here is what the overall study found, with its caveats: Clinical and demographic metadata were provided uncurated, with the amount varying by source and participant.

TCRbeta CDR3 regions were amplified from genomic DNA by means of the immunoSEQ Assay, a bias-controlled multiplex PCR. Processing in the source paper ran as follows. Nucleated cell counts per sample were estimated from amplification of reference gene primers within the assay. Sequence reads were collapsed and filtered to measure the absolute abundance of every unique TCRbeta CDR3 rearrangement. For each sample, productive Simpson clonality was calculated as the square root of Simpson's diversity index across productive rearrangements. TCRdb provides this immuneACCESS table in a form limited to in-frame rearrangements. Some clones are lacking; in checked studies, under half of them reflect an unresolved V gene, and why the rest are absent is not known. V and J calls and clone size are copied from that table; D and trimming were computed from the DNA. This sample holds about 260,000 clones; approximately 90% were observed only once. About 3% of the sample is taken by the ten largest.

Of note for this clone: The target of this receptor is not known. No base-level quality is on record; no much larger clone is a single base apart.

Participants in the prospective study were aged about 18 to 100 years, lived in more than 20 United States geographic areas, and enrolled through a virtual design. In the prospective study, cohorts were assigned on the basis of participant-reported clinical history obtained from a screening survey and a study questionnaire. Exposed participants had been in contact with someone with a PCR-confirmed or clinician-diagnosed COVID-19 case within 2 weeks of study entry. In the prospective study, mobile phlebotomists collected whole blood, serum and a nasopharyngeal or oropharyngeal swab from each participant. Participants in the prospective study had the option to provide additional blood draws and questionnaires over an approximately 2-month period. Before DNA extraction, blood samples from the prospective study were shipped at room temperature or frozen. The CDR3 numbers 14 residues from cysteine through phenylalanine. Only the CDR3 DNA stays, 42 bases, in frame from base 1. In the germline V gene (reference sequence), CDR1 corresponds to LGHDT and CDR2 to YNNKEL. V sheds 8 bases and J sheds 8 bases, leaving 21 bases between their ends.

This chain joins TRBV3-1 (or the pseudogene TRBV3-2) to TRBJ1-2; no D gene call is confident. Sequencing input: PBMCs or T cells enriched from blood (not recorded which). The sequence derives from a man aged 40-49 years who had been exposed to COVID-19. The nucleotide sequence is TGTGCCAGCCGCGACGGCAGGTGGTCTTTCGGCTACACCTTC. Translated, it gives CASRDGRWSFGYTF.